The TCR beta chain under discussion was sequenced for a study of beta chain features in type 1 diabetes. Overall study results and limits: People with Type 1 diabetes carried modestly yet significantly shorter TCRB CDR3s in all four CD4+ subsets.

Germline V lookup: CDR1 SGHVS, CDR2 FNYEAQ. The junction had 12 bases not matched to a gene; V was cut back by 2 bases and J by 4 bases. The CDR3 has 18 amino acids. Expressed TCRB transcripts were sequenced because the entire RNA isolate underwent reverse transcription. Sequencing used immunoSEQ multiplex PCR; TCRdb keeps in-frame clones, though not all of them. The repertoire holds about 240,000 clones, with about 15% as singletons. Notes on this clone: Its antigen is as yet unknown.

The source of this sequence is a man between 25 and 39 years old with type 1 diabetes. Sequencing was done on a sample of naive CD4+ T cells from blood. The chain carries TRBV7-6 and TRBJ2-7, with TRBD2 matching over 12 bases. In DNA form, the CDR3 reads TGTGCCAGCAGCTTAAGATCTGAGACTAGCGGGAGTATTTACGAGCAGTACTTC. It translates to CASSLRSETSGSIYEQYF.